The 18 T cell receptor beta chains listed next were all sequenced from one sample in a study of blood T cell repertoires in COVID-19. Some clones are missing from TCRdb's copy, which holds only in-frame ones; the method was immunoSEQ multiplex PCR. Of approximately 210,000 clones in the sample, just over 85% were seen once. The specimen sequenced was PBMCs or T cells enriched from blood (not recorded which). The receptors derive from a woman aged 45 to 65 with acute COVID-19.

On this clone itself: The junction departs from the called germline gene at one end, perhaps through a read error. The chain couples TRBV7-7 to TRBJ2-7; D is uncertain. Germline values: CDR1 SSHAT, CDR2 FNYEAQ (reference sequence). The CDR3 is 13 residues long. The CDR3 sequence is CASSLAPGYEQYF. The CDR3 bases are TGTGCTAGCAGCTTAGCTCCGGGCTACGAGCAGTACTTC.

V is TRBV18 and J is TRBJ1-2; tentatively, D is TRBD1 (6 bases). CDR3 length: 15 amino acids. Germline assignment: CDR1 KGHSH and CDR2 LQKENI. Between the trimmed V and J ends, which lost 1 base and 5 bases, there was a span of 14 bases. CDR3 protein: CASSPRLDSYYGYTF. The CDR3 nucleotides read TGTGCCAGCTCACCACGCTTGGACAGTTATTATGGCTACACCTTC.

This chain joins TRBV7-7 and TRBJ2-7; 10 bases are a match to TRBD1. The germline CDR1 and CDR2 sequences are SSHAT and FNYEAQ (reference sequence). The CDR3 has 16 residues. The J segment lost 4 bases and the V segment lost 5 bases, leaving 11 bases of the junction unmatched. In DNA, the CDR3 is TGTGCCAGCAGCCTTACGAAGGACAGGGGGGCGTACGAGCAGTACTTC. Translating it yields CASSLTKDRGAYEQYF.

The rearrangement uses TRBV3-1 (or the pseudogene TRBV3-2) and TRBJ2-1; D is unresolved. Germline V gives CDR1 LGHDT, CDR2 YNNKEL (reference sequence). The CDR3 covers 13 residues. Deletions cut 2 bases from V and 2 bases from J, with 4 bases between. CDR3 amino acids: CASSQTAYNEQFF. In DNA form, the CDR3 reads TGTGCCAGCAGCCAAACTGCCTACAATGAGCAGTTCTTC.

This chain joins TRBV7-9 and TRBJ1-5; 10 positions agree with TRBD1. V dropped 1 base and J dropped 4; count of bases not matched to a gene: 7. Germline V gene sequence: CDR1 SEHNR, CDR2 FQNEAQ (reference sequence). The CDR3 is made up of 17 amino acids. CDR3 protein: CASSLVLGTGVNQPQHF. In DNA form, the CDR3 reads TGTGCCAGCAGCTTAGTACTTGGGACAGGGGTAAATCAGCCCCAGCATTTT.

The V and J genes are TRBV5-1 and TRBJ2-7, with D hard to call. The CDR3 totals 15 residues. Germline V CDR1 and CDR2: SGHRS, YFSETQ. Trimming removed 2 bases at V and 4 bases at J, with 16 bases between. CDR3: CASSFTLGSRYEQYF. The CDR3 bases are TGCGCCAGCAGCTTCACCCTGGGCTCTCGATACGAGCAGTACTTC.

The rearrangement uses TRBV7-2 and TRBJ1-1, with D perhaps TRBD1 (5 bases). The CDR3 has 13 residues. Trimming left V 4 bases short and J 0 bases short, with 6 bases between. Germline CDR1 reads SGHTA; CDR2 reads FQGNSA. CDR3 nucleotides: TGTGCCAGCAGCTCACAGGTGAACACTGAAGCTTTCTTT. Its translation is CASSSQVNTEAFF.

The chain joins TRBV4-1 to TRBJ2-3, with a weak D call TRBD2 (5 bases). This CDR3 contains 15 residues. CDR1 and CDR2 from the germline V gene are MGHRA and YSYEKL. V lost 6 bases and J lost 0, with 13 bases in between. The chain's CDR3 is CASRRDYPSTDTQYF. The CDR3 DNA reads TGCGCCAGCAGACGCGACTACCCTAGCACAGATACGCAGTATTTT.

The chain combines TRBV18 with TRBJ1-2; no clear D. This CDR3 is built from 15 residues. Germline V lookup: CDR1 KGHSH, CDR2 LQKENI. V lost 2 bases and J lost 6, with 16 bases in between. The CDR3 nucleotides read TGTGCCAGCTCACCAATACTAGGTGGCGGGGATGGCTACACCTTC. Amino acid sequence: CASSPILGGGDGYTF.

The chain links TRBV27 to TRBJ2-7; 8 bases match TRBD2. The germline V gene has CDR1 MNHEY and CDR2 SMNVEV (reference sequence). The CDR3 covers 14 residues. V dropped 3 bases and J dropped 6; count of bases not matched to a gene: 7. The CDR3 DNA follows: TGTGCCAGCAGTTTCCTCGGGAGGGCCGGCGAGCAGTACTTC. Translated: CASSFLGRAGEQYF.

The rearrangement joins TRBV18 to TRBJ2-7; possible D gene TRBD2, 5 bases. The CDR3 has 12 residues. The germline gives CDR1 KGHSH, CDR2 LQKENI. V lost 3 bases to trimming and J lost 7 bases, with 10 bases between them. The CDR3 DNA is TGTGCCAGCTCACCGGGCCCGGGGGAGCAGTACTTC. Amino acid sequence: CASSPGPGEQYF.

This clone has just a few counts. The V and J genes are TRBV28 and TRBJ2-5, with TRBD2 matching over 13 bases. The CDR3 is made up of 19 amino acids. CDR1 MDHEN and CDR2 SYDVKM come from the germline V gene. With V trimmed by 9 bases and J by 5 bases, 21 bases remained unmatched. Here the CDR3 DNA reads TGTGCCAGTTCTCCGGGGGCTCCCGGACTAGCGGGAGTTGGTGAGACCCAGTACTTC. This codes for CASSPGAPGLAGVGETQYF.

The gene calls are TRBV4-3 and TRBJ2-7, with 7 bases fitting TRBD2. Germline V CDR1 and CDR2: LGHNA, YSLEER. The CDR3 length is 17 residues. V lost 0 bases, J lost 0 bases, and 8 bases stayed unmatched. The CDR3 DNA reads as TGCGCCAGCAGCCAAGAGAAAGGACGGGAGGTCTCCTACGAGCAGTACTTC. It codes for CASSQEKGREVSYEQYF.

This chain connects TRBV27 to TRBJ2-7, with 7 bases aligning to TRBD2. Germline V lookup: CDR1 MNHEY, CDR2 SMNVEV (reference sequence). CDR3 length equals 14 residues. The V and J ends lost 5 bases and 2 bases, in that order; junction bases with no gene match: 6. For the CDR3, the DNA is TGTGCCAGCAGTCGAGGGACTAAGACCTACGAGCAGTACTTC. It specifies CASSRGTKTYEQYF.

V usage is TRBV11-2 and J usage is TRBJ2-1, with 13 nucleotides matching TRBD2. Germline CDR1 is SGHAT and CDR2 is FQNNGV. Unmatched junction bases numbered 2, after V lost 0 bases and J lost 12 bases. CDR3 size: 14 residues. The CDR3 loop is CASSLDGLAGAQFF. The CDR3 bases are TGTGCCAGCAGCTTAGATGGACTAGCGGGAGCGCAGTTCTTC. Drawing the rest from reference TRBV11-2 and TRBJ2-1, the complete variable domain is EAGVAQSPRYKIIEKRQSVAFWCNPISGHATLYWYQQILGQGPKLLIQFQNNGVVDDSQLPKDRFSAERLKGVDSTLKIQPAKLEDSAVYLCASSLDGLAGAQFFGPGTRLTVL.

This chain links TRBV11-2 with TRBJ2-7; 13 bases fit TRBD2. This CDR3 spans 17 amino acids. Germline V lookup: CDR1 SGHAT, CDR2 FQNNGV. Trimming took 5 bases from V and 6 from J; bases not matched to a gene: 13. CDR3 sequence (DNA): TGTGCCAGCAGCCCCGATCCGAGGACTAGCGGGAGCCTCGAGCAGTACTTC. The encoded protein is CASSPDPRTSGSLEQYF.

V gene TRBV2 combines with J gene TRBJ2-2; 9 bases line up with TRBD2. This CDR3 region has 15 residues. V lost 6 bases to trimming and J lost 3 bases; unmatched junction nucleotides: 5. Germline CDR1 and CDR2: SNHLY and FYNNEI. The CDR3 sequence: CASSTTSGHTGELFF. DNA of the CDR3: TGTGCCAGCAGCACGACTAGCGGACACACCGGGGAGCTGTTTTTT.

V and J are TRBV30 and TRBJ2-3; perhaps TRBD2 as D (5 bases). Germline lookup yields CDR1 GTSNPN and CDR2 SVGIG (reference sequence). The V end lost 0 bases, the J end lost 1 base, and 5 bases lay between the germline ends. This CDR3 comprises 13 residues. CDR3 DNA: TGTGCCTGGAGTGTAGCGGGCACAGATACGCAGTATTTT. Translating it yields CAWSVAGTDTQYF.